This is a list of T cell receptor beta chains from one sample in a study of T cells in tumors after PD-1 blockade. Using immunoSEQ multiplex PCR, the repertoire was profiled, and TCRdb retains in-frame clones only, with some absent. The repertoire consists of roughly 12,000 clones, with 60% to 80% occurring once and the leading ten covering under 20%. This sample comprised tumor tissue, obtained before anti-PD-1 treatment. These receptors were taken from a human donor with basal cell carcinoma. The CDR3 runs from the conserved cysteine through the conserved F or W. The D gene is left open where the match is weak. A clone size is listed for some rows: how often the clone was seen (once, few, many), or a class if it is expanded.

J gene,D gene,V gene,clone size,CDR3 protein,CDR3 DNA
TRBJ1-2,.,TRBV30,.,CAWSAGAHPYGYTF,TGTGCCTGGAGTGCAGGGGCTCACCCCTATGGCTACACCTTC
TRBJ2-6,TRBD1,TRBV2,.,CASSRTGGASGANVLTF,TGTGCCAGCAGCCGGACAGGGGGCGCGTCAGGGGCCAACGTCCTGACTTTC
TRBJ1-1,.,TRBV11-3,.,CASSLDAGKGAFF,TGTGCCAGCAGCTTAGACGCGGGAAAGGGCGCTTTCTTT
TRBJ1-2,.,TRBV12-1,medium-sized,CAGPTAENYGYTF,TGTGCCGGCCCTACGGCCGAGAACTATGGCTACACCTTC
TRBJ2-2,.,TRBV6-4,medium-sized,CASSDGSTGELFF,TGTGCCAGCAGTGACGGATCCACCGGGGAGCTGTTTTTT
TRBJ2-7,TRBD2,TRBV27,.,CASSEGTSGFSYEQYF,TGTGCCAGCAGTGAGGGGACTAGCGGGTTCTCCTACGAGCAGTACTTC
TRBJ2-2,TRBD2,TRBV5-1,medium-sized,CASSPGLAARGTGELFF,TGCGCCAGCAGCCCCGGACTAGCGGCACGGGGGACCGGGGAGCTGTTTTTT
TRBJ1-2,TRBD1,TRBV3-1/TRBV3-2,.,CASSQVDRGGYTF,TGTGCCAGCAGCCAAGTCGACAGGGGGGGCTACACCTTC
TRBJ1-1,.,TRBV5-1,few,CASSVSVGLFTEAFF,TGCGCCAGCAGCGTCAGCGTAGGGTTATTCACTGAAGCTTTCTTT
TRBJ1-1,.,TRBV6-2/TRBV6-3,medium-sized,CASSDGFMNTEAFF,TGTGCCAGCAGTGACGGATTCATGAACACTGAAGCTTTCTTT
TRBJ2-2,.,TRBV7-9,few,CASSLVVSTGELFF,TGTGCCAGCAGCTTAGTGGTTTCCACCGGGGAGCTGTTTTTT
TRBJ1-3,.,TRBV7-2,.,CASSLVGVPGNTIYF,TGTGCCAGCAGTCTCGTGGGGGTCCCTGGAAACACCATATATTTT
TRBJ1-3,.,TRBV9,.,CASSVDGLSGNTIYF,TGTGCCAGCAGCGTAGATGGTCTCTCTGGAAACACCATATATTTT
TRBJ2-4,.,TRBV27,.,CASSPVPPRAKNIQYF,TGTGCCAGCAGTCCGGTCCCCCCGCGGGCCAAAAACATTCAGTACTTC
TRBJ2-2,.,TRBV7-2,once,CASSLEGGGELFF,TGTGCCAGCAGCTTAGAGGGCGGCGGGGAGCTGTTTTTT
TRBJ2-2,.,TRBV6-1,.,CASSESDGSRELFF,TGTGCCAGCAGTGAATCGGACGGGTCGCGGGAGCTGTTTTTT
TRBJ1-4,.,TRBV19,few,CASSITATNEKLFF,TGTGCCAGTAGCATAACTGCAACTAATGAAAAACTGTTTTTT
TRBJ1-5,.,TRBV6-1,few,CASSEWGSNQPQHF,TGTGCCAGCAGTGAATGGGGTAGCAATCAGCCCCAGCATTTT
TRBJ1-2,.,TRBV28,.,CASSFGQVNYGYTF,TGTGCCAGCAGTTTCGGACAAGTGAACTATGGCTACACCTTC
TRBJ1-2,.,TRBV20-1,.,CSASSGYGYTF,TGCAGTGCTAGTTCGGGCTATGGCTACACCTTC
TRBJ1-5,.,TRBV19,.,CASSMSRGRLSNQPQHF,TGTGCCAGTAGTATGAGTCGAGGGCGACTAAGCAATCAGCCCCAGCATTTT
TRBJ1-4,.,TRBV7-9,.,CASSPRRVGTNEKLFF,TGTGCCAGCAGCCCCCGAAGAGTAGGGACTAATGAAAAACTGTTTTTT
TRBJ1-5,TRBD1,TRBV15,.,CATHRGEKPQHF,TGTGCCACCCACAGGGGAGAGAAGCCCCAGCATTTT
TRBJ1-2,.,TRBV12-3/TRBV12-4,.,CASSFQDNYGYTF,TGTGCCAGCAGTTTTCAGGACAACTATGGCTACACCTTC
TRBJ1-5,.,TRBV4-3,.,CASSQEVGHNQPQHF,TGCGCCAGCAGCCAAGAAGTGGGTCACAATCAGCCCCAGCATTTT
TRBJ1-1,TRBD1,TRBV11-1,.,CASSLRQGRITEAFF,TGTGCCAGCAGCCTAAGACAGGGGCGGATCACTGAAGCTTTCTTT
TRBJ2-3,.,TRBV9,.,CASSQSRTDTQYF,TGTGCCAGCAGCCAATCCAGGACAGATACGCAGTATTTT
TRBJ2-5,.,TRBV28,large,CASSWPGGAGEETQYF,TGTGCCAGCAGTTGGCCGGGGGGCGCGGGGGAGGAGACCCAGTACTTC
TRBJ1-4,.,TRBV24-1,medium-sized,CATSAATDRNEKLFF,TGTGCCACCAGTGCCGCGACCGATAGAAATGAAAAACTGTTTTTT
TRBJ2-3,TRBD2,TRBV7-3,.,CASSLTSGSTVTQYF,TGTGCCAGCAGCTTAACCAGCGGGAGTACGGTAACGCAGTATTTT
TRBJ2-2,.,TRBV30,.,CACHPSRANTGELFF,TGTGCCTGTCACCCCTCTCGCGCGAACACCGGGGAGCTGTTTTTT
TRBJ2-3,TRBD2,TRBV3-1/TRBV3-2,.,CASSSRGLAGSDTQYF,TGTGCCAGCAGCTCCCGCGGCCTAGCGGGGTCAGATACGCAGTATTTT
TRBJ2-1,TRBD2,TRBV3-1/TRBV3-2,.,CASSQFPPGTSANEQFF,TGTGCCAGCAGCCAATTCCCCCCCGGGACTAGCGCCAATGAGCAGTTCTTC
TRBJ2-3,.,TRBV5-8,.,CASSLGTNTDTQYF,TGTGCCAGCAGCTTGGGGACTAACACAGATACGCAGTATTTT
TRBJ2-6,.,TRBV5-4,.,CASSLLRGVWANVLTF,TGTGCCAGCAGCTTGTTGAGGGGGGTCTGGGCCAACGTCCTGACTTTC
TRBJ2-1,TRBD2,TRBV3-1/TRBV3-2,few,CASSPIFRGVDEQFF,TGTGCCAGCAGCCCCATCTTTCGGGGGGTGGATGAGCAGTTCTTC
TRBJ1-6,.,TRBV19,once,CASREMSSYNSPLHF,TGTGCCAGTAGGGAAATGAGCTCCTATAATTCACCCCTCCACTTT
TRBJ2-6,.,TRBV5-5,.,CASRGTGGSGANVLTF,TGTGCCAGCAGGGGAACCGGGGGCTCTGGGGCCAACGTCCTGACTTTC
TRBJ1-3,.,TRBV27,few,CASSLSGPYSGNTIYF,TGTGCCAGCAGTTTATCGGGACCTTACTCTGGAAACACCATATATTTT
TRBJ2-3,TRBD2,TRBV13,.,CASSLPLGLAATDTQYF,TGTGCCAGCAGCTTACCTTTGGGACTAGCGGCGACAGATACGCAGTATTTT
TRBJ1-1,.,TRBV13,.,CASSLSSTSTEAFF,TGTGCCAGCAGCTTATCCAGTACGTCCACTGAAGCTTTCTTT
TRBJ1-1,TRBD1,TRBV28,.,CASSPATGGITEAFF,TGTGCCAGCAGTCCGGCGACAGGGGGCATAACTGAAGCTTTCTTT
TRBJ2-3,.,TRBV7-9,.,CASSLEGGLLADTQYF,TGTGCCAGCAGCTTAGAGGGGGGCCTGCTAGCAGATACGCAGTATTTT
TRBJ2-2,TRBD2,TRBV29-1,once,CSVNQGGTGELFF,TGCAGCGTTAATCAGGGAGGGACCGGGGAGCTGTTTTTT
TRBJ2-7,.,TRBV7-8,.,CASSFEVSYEQYF,TGTGCCAGCAGCTTTGAGGTCTCCTACGAGCAGTACTTC
TRBJ2-3,.,TRBV13,.,CASSSFEGARGDTQYF,TGTGCCAGCAGCTCCTTTGAGGGGGCCCGGGGGGATACGCAGTATTTT
TRBJ2-3,.,TRBV23-1,.,CASSQGGRASTDTQYF,TGCGCCAGCAGTCAAGGGGGCAGGGCTAGCACAGATACGCAGTATTTT
TRBJ1-4,.,TRBV7-2,.,CASSLAGTANEKLFF,TGTGCCAGCAGCTTAGCCGGCACGGCTAATGAAAAACTGTTTTTT
TRBJ2-7,.,TRBV4-3,.,CASSQESGSAFEQYF,TGCGCCAGCAGCCAAGAATCAGGTTCAGCGTTCGAGCAGTACTTC
TRBJ2-7,TRBD1,TRBV7-2,.,CASSDYGTGVEQYF,TGTGCCAGCAGTGACTACGGGACAGGGGTCGAGCAGTACTTC
TRBJ2-3,.,TRBV3-1/TRBV3-2,.,CASSQERRFRTDTQYF,TGTGCCAGCAGCCAAGAAAGAAGGTTCCGCACAGATACGCAGTATTTT
TRBJ1-2,TRBD1,TRBV25-1,medium-sized,CASSPSWDRDYGYTF,TGTGCCAGCAGTCCCTCATGGGACAGGGACTATGGCTACACCTTC
TRBJ2-3,.,TRBV3-1/TRBV3-2,.,CASSQSPTREDTQYF,TGTGCCAGCAGCCAATCCCCCACCCGGGAAGATACGCAGTATTTT
TRBJ2-7,.,TRBV5-1,few,CASSRWGRGGEQYF,TGCGCCAGCAGCCGATGGGGGAGGGGGGGCGAGCAGTACTTC
TRBJ2-2,.,TRBV18,.,CASSPRDWNTGELFF,TGTGCCAGCTCACCACGGGACTGGAACACCGGGGAGCTGTTTTTT
TRBJ2-1,TRBD2,TRBV9,.,CASSVLSGGASSYNEQFF,TGTGCCAGCAGCGTATTGAGCGGGGGCGCGAGCTCCTACAATGAGCAGTTCTTC
TRBJ2-1,TRBD2,TRBV7-9,.,CASSILAGGSYNEQFF,TGTGCCAGCAGCATTCTAGCGGGAGGCTCCTACAATGAGCAGTTCTTC